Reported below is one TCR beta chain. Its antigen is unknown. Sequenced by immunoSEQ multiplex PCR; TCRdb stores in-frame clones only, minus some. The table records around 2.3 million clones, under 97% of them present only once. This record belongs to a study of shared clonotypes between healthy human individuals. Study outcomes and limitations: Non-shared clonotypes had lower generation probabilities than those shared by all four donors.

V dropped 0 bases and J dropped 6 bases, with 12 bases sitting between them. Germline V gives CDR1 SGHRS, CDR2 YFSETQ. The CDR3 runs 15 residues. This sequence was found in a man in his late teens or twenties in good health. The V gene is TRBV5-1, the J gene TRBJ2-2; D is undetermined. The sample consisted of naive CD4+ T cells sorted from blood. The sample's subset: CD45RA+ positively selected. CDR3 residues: CASSLEGRSPGELFF. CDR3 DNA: TGCGCCAGCAGCTTGGAGGGTAGATCCCCCGGGGAGCTGTTTTTT. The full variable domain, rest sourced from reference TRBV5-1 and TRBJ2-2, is KAGVTQTPRYLIKTRGQQVTLSCSPISGHRSVSWYQQTPGQGLQFLFEYFSETQRNKGNFPGRFSGRQFSNSRSEMNVSTLELGDSALYLCASSLEGRSPGELFFGEGSRLTVL.